What follows are 10 T cell receptor beta chains derived from one specimen sequenced in a study of blood T cell repertoires in COVID-19. Here immunoSEQ multiplex PCR was the method, and the copy in TCRdb shows in-frame clones only, minus some. The table has roughly 200,000 clones, approximately 88% seen once. Sequenced sample: PBMCs or T cells enriched from blood (not recorded which). All receptors come from a man between 18 and 29 years old with acute COVID-19.

On this clone itself: Different DNA sequences within this sample yield the same CDR3. This chain connects TRBV14 to TRBJ2-3; D gene unclear. V gave up 1 base and J gave up 5 bases, with 10 bases separating them. The germline V gene has CDR1 SGHDN and CDR2 FVKESK. This CDR3 is 14 amino acids long. CDR3 region: CASSQVSRGDTQYF. The CDR3 DNA reads TGTGCCAGCAGCCAAGTTTCGCGAGGAGATACGCAGTATTTT.

This clone showed up many times. The rearrangement links TRBV9 to TRBJ2-1; 10 bases map to TRBD1. Germline CDR1 reads SGDLS; CDR2 reads YYNGEE. The V gene end was trimmed by 0 bases and the J gene end by 7 bases; junction bases not matched to a gene: 10. CDR3 length equals 17 residues. The CDR3 loop is CASSVGLGQGMSNEQFF. For the CDR3, the DNA is TGTGCCAGCAGCGTAGGGTTGGGACAGGGGATGAGTAATGAGCAGTTCTTC.

V and J are TRBV28 and TRBJ2-1; no clear D gene. V lost 1 base and J 7 bases, leaving 8 bases between the germline ends. The CDR3 has 13 amino acids. CDR1 and CDR2 (germline): MDHEN, SYDVKM. The CDR3 spells CASSLSTANEQFF. The CDR3 nucleotides are TGTGCCAGCAGTTTATCTACAGCTAATGAGCAGTTCTTC.

The chain joins TRBV11-3 to TRBJ2-1; 11 bases are a match to TRBD1. The CDR3 extends over 15 amino acids. J was trimmed by 7 bases and V by 5 bases; bases with no gene match: 7. Germline-derived CDR1 and CDR2 are SGHNT and YENEEA. In nucleotides, the CDR3 is TGTGCCAGCAGCCTAAGGACAGGGGGCCCTAATGAGCAGTTCTTC. It translates to CASSLRTGGPNEQFF.

This clone was counted a few times. This rearrangement joins TRBV28 to TRBJ1-2, with 7 bases that match TRBD1. The CDR3 extends over 13 amino acids. Germline V CDR1 and CDR2: MDHEN, SYDVKM. The V segment lost 5 bases and the J segment 6 bases; nucleotides outside the gene matches: 6. The CDR3 spells CASSRRQGDGYTF. DNA of the CDR3: TGTGCCAGCAGTCGACGACAGGGTGATGGCTACACCTTC.

The chain is built from TRBV5-4 and TRBJ1-1, with D perhaps TRBD1 (6 bases). The CDR3 extends over 13 amino acids. V dropped 4 bases and J dropped 5 bases, with 12 bases sitting between them. Germline assignment: CDR1 SGHNT and CDR2 YYREEE (reference sequence). CDR3 protein: CASSPGVETEAFF. The CDR3 nucleotides read TGTGCCAGCAGCCCAGGGGTTGAGACTGAAGCTTTCTTT. Combining the CDR3 with reference TRBV5-4 and TRBJ1-1 gives the whole variable domain ETGVTQSPTHLIKTRGQQVTLRCSSQSGHNTVSWYQQALGQGPQFIFQYYREEENGRGNFPPRFSGLQFPNYSSELNVNALELDDSALYLCASSPGVETEAFFGQGTRLTVV.

The rearrangement uses TRBV27 and TRBJ1-4; D perhaps matches TRBD1 (6 bases). CDR3 length: 13 residues. Germline V lookup: CDR1 MNHEY, CDR2 SMNVEV (reference sequence). V lost 6 bases and J 10 bases, leaving 15 bases between the germline ends. CDR3 in DNA: TGTGCCAGCAGCAGGGGAGCTATAGGAAAACTGTTTTTT. Translating gives CASSRGAIGKLFF.

V gene TRBV20-1 combines with J gene TRBJ2-7; 10 bases map to TRBD2. Germline CDR1 and CDR2: DFQATT and SNEGSKA (reference sequence). This CDR3 is 11 amino acids long. J was trimmed by 6 bases and V by 6 bases; bases with no gene match: 2. The CDR3 protein is CSARTSGEQYF. For the CDR3, the DNA is TGCAGTGCACGGACTAGCGGCGAGCAGTACTTC.

V gene TRBV6-5 combines with J gene TRBJ2-7; D is unresolved. This CDR3 region has 12 residues. Trimming removed 2 bases at V and 3 bases at J, with 5 bases between. Looked up from germline, CDR1 is MNHEY and CDR2 is SVGAGI. The CDR3 DNA reads as TGTGCCAGCAGTTACAGCCTCTACGAGCAGTACTTC. It translates to CASSYSLYEQYF.

This clone was seen more than once but under ten times. This chain joins TRBV30 and TRBJ1-3; maybe TRBD1 (5 bases). V lost 3 bases and J 0 bases, leaving 9 bases between the germline ends. From germline, CDR1 is GTSNPN and CDR2 SVGIG (reference sequence). CDR3 length: 14 residues. In DNA form, the CDR3 reads TGTGCCTGGAGGGACACTTCCTCTGGAAACACCATATATTTT. Encoded protein: CAWRDTSSGNTIYF.